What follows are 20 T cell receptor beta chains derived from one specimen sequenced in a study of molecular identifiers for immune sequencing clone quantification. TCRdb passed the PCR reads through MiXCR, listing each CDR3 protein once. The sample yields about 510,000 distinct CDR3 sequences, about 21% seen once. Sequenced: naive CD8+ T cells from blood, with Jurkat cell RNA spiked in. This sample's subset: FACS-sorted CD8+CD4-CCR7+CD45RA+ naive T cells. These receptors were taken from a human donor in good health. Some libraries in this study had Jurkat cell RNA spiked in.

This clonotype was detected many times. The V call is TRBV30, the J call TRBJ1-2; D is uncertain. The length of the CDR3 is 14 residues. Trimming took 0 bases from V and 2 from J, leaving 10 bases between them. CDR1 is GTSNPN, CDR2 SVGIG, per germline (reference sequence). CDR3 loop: CAWSVTSPNYGYTF. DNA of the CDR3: TGTGCCTGGAGTGTCACCTCCCCCAACTATGGCTACACCTTC.

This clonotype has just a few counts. The CDR3 DNA reads TGTGCCAGTAGTACAAGGACAGGGGGCATCGAGCAGTACTTC. Encoded protein: CASSTRTGGIEQYF. The chain links TRBV19 to TRBJ2-7, with 11 nucleotides matching TRBD1. The germline CDR1 and CDR2 sequences are LNHDA and SQIVND (reference sequence). V was clipped by 4 bases and J by 6 bases; unmatched bases: 5. The CDR3 is made up of 14 amino acids.

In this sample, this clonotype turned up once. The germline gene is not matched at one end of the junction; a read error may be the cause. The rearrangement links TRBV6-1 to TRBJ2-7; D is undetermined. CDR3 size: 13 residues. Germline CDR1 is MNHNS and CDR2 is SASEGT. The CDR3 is CASSETGSCEQYF. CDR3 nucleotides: TGTGCCAGCAGTGAAACGGGTTCCTGCGAGCAGTACTTC.

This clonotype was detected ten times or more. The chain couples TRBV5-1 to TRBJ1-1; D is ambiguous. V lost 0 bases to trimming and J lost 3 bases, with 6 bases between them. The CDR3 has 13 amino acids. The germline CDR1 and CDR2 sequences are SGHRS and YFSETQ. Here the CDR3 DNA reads TGCGCCAGCAGCTTGGACGGGGACACTGAAGCTTTCTTT. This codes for CASSLDGDTEAFF.

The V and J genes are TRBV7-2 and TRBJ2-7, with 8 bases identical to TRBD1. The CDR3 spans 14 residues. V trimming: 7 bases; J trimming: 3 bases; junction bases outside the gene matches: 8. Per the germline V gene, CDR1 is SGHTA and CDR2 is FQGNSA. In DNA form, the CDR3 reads TGTGCCAGCACCGCGGACAGGGCTCACTACGAGCAGTACTTC. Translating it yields CASTADRAHYEQYF.

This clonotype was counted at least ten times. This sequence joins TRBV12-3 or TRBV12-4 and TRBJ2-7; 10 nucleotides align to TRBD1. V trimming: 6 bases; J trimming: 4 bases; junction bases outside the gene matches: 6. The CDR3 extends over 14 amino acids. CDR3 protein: CASSFGQGGYEQYF. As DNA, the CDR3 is TGTGCCAGCAGCTTTGGACAGGGGGGTTACGAGCAGTACTTC.

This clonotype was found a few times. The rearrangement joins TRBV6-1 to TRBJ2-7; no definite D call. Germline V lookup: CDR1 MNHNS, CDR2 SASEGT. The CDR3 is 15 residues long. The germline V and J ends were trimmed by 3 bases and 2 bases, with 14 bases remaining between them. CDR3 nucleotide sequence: TGTGCCAGCAGTGAGAAAGAACCAGTTCCCTACGAGCAGTACTTC. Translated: CASSEKEPVPYEQYF.

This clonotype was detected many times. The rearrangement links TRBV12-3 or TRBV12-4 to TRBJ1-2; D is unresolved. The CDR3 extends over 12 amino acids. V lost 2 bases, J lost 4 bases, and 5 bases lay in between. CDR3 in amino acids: CASSLTVYGYTF. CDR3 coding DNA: TGTGCCAGCAGTTTAACCGTCTATGGCTACACCTTC.

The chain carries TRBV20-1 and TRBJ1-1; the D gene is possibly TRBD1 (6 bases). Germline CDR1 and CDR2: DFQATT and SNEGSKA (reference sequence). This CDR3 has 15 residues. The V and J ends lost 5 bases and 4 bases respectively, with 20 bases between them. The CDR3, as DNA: TGCAGTGCTTACGGAGGGGGGCAGATCGGCACTGAAGCTTTCTTT. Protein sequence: CSAYGGGQIGTEAFF.

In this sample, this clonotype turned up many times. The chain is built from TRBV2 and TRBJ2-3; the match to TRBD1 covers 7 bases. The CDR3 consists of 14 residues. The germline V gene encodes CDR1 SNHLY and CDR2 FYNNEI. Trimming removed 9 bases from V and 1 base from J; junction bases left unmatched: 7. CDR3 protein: CARGQDLGTDTQYF. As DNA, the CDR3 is TGTGCCAGAGGACAGGACCTAGGCACAGATACGCAGTATTTT.

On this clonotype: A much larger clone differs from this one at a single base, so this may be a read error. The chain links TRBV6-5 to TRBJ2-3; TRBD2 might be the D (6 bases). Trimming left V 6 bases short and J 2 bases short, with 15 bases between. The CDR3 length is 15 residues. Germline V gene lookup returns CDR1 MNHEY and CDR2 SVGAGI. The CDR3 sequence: CASRRGRGLTDTQYF. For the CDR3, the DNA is TGTGCCAGCAGGAGAGGACGGGGACTCACAGATACGCAGTATTTT.

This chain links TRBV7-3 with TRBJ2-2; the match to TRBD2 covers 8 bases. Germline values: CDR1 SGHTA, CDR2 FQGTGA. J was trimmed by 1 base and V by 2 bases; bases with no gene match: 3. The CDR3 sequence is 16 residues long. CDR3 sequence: CASSLGLAKNTGELFF. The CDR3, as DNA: TGTGCCAGCAGCTTAGGACTAGCCAAGAACACCGGGGAGCTGTTTTTT.

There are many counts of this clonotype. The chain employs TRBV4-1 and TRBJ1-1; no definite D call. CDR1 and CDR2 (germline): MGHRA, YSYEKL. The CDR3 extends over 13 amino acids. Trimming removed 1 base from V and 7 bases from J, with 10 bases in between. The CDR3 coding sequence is TGCGCCAGCAGCCAAGGGGGATTAGTTGAAGCTTTCTTT. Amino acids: CASSQGGLVEAFF.

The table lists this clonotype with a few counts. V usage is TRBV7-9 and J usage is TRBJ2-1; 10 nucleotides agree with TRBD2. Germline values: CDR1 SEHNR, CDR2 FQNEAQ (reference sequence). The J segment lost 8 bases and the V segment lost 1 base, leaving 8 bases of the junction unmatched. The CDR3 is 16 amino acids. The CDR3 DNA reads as TGTGCCAGCAGCTTAGTGGTACTAGCGGGATCGGATGAGCAGTTCTTC. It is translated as CASSLVVLAGSDEQFF.

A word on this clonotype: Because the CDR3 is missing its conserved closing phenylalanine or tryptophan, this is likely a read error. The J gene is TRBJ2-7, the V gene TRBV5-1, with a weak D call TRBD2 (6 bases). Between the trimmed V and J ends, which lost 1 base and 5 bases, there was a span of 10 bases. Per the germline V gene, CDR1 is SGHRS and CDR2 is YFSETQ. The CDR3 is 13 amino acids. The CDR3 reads CASSLSRGNEQYS. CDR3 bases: TGCGCCAGCAGCTTGAGCCGGGGGAACGAGCAGTACTCC.

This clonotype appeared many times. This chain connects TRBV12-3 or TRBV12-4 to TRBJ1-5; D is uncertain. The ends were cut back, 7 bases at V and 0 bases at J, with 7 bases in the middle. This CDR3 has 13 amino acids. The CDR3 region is CASTVHSNQPQHF. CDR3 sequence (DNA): TGTGCCAGCACCGTACATAGCAATCAGCCCCAGCATTTT.

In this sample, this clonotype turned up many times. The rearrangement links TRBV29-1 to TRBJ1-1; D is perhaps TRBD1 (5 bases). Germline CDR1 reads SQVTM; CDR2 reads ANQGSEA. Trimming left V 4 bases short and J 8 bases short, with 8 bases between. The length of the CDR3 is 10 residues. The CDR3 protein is CSVGTGEAFF. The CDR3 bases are TGCAGCGTTGGTACAGGAGAAGCTTTCTTT.

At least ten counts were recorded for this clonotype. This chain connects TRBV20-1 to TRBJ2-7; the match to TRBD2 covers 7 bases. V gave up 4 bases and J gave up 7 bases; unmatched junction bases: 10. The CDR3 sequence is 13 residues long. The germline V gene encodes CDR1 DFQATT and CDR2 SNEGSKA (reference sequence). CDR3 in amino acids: CSATERWGGEQYF. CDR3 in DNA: TGCAGTGCTACAGAGAGATGGGGGGGTGAGCAGTACTTC.

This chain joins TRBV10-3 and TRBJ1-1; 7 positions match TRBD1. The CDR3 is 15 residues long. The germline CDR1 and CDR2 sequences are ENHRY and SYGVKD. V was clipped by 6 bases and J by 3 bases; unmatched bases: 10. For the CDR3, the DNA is TGTGCCATCAGCGAAACCCCAGGGGGAGACACTGAAGCTTTCTTT. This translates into CAISETPGGDTEAFF.

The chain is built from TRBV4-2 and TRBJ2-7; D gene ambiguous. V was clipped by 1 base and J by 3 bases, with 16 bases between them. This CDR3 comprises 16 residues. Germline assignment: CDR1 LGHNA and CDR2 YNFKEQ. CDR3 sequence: CASSQVWGPDFYEQYF. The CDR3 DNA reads TGTGCCAGCAGCCAAGTTTGGGGTCCCGATTTCTACGAGCAGTACTTC.